These 27 T cell receptor beta chains were sequenced from one sample in a study of T cell responses to AZD1222 COVID-19 vaccine. Sequenced by immunoSEQ multiplex PCR; TCRdb stores in-frame clones only, minus some. This sample carries roughly 62,000 clones, approximately 83% of them seen once, and the ten largest clones take about an eighth. The sequenced sample was peripheral blood, obtained on day 0 of AZD1222 vaccination. The receptors come from an adult in good health.

V gene TRBV3-1 (or the pseudogene TRBV3-2) combines with J gene TRBJ1-6; 9 nucleotides line up with TRBD1. V lost 5 bases and J lost 9; bases outside the gene matches: 8. The CDR3 covers 15 residues. Germline V lookup: CDR1 LGHDT, CDR2 YNNKEL (reference sequence). CDR3 loop: CASSTYRGRTSPLHF. The CDR3 DNA is TGTGCCAGCAGCACCTACAGGGGGCGAACTTCACCCCTCCACTTT.

The chain couples TRBV2 to TRBJ2-5; TRBD2 agrees at 7 bases. J lost 5 bases, V lost 8 bases, and 14 bases had no gene match. The CDR3 runs to 15 residues. The germline V gene encodes CDR1 SNHLY and CDR2 FYNNEI. CDR3 residues: CASFPGEGQVETQYF. Here the CDR3 DNA reads TGTGCCAGCTTCCCCGGGGAGGGGCAAGTGGAGACCCAGTACTTC.

This clone has just a few counts. The chain recombines TRBV29-1 with TRBJ2-2, with D possibly being TRBD1 (5 bases). The germline V gene has CDR1 SQVTM and CDR2 ANQGSEA. This CDR3 is 15 amino acids long. V was clipped by 2 bases and J by 2 bases, with 12 bases between them. CDR3 DNA: TGCAGCGTTGAATCGGGTGGGGCTAACACCGGGGAGCTGTTTTTT. This codes for CSVESGGANTGELFF.

The rearrangement joins TRBV27 to TRBJ1-5, with TRBD1 as a possible D gene (5 bases). The CDR3 spans 15 residues. Germline V gene sequence: CDR1 MNHEY, CDR2 SMNVEV (reference sequence). V shed 3 bases and J shed 6 bases, with 15 bases lying between them. The CDR3 is CASSLVGQGTQPQHF. Here the CDR3 DNA reads TGTGCCAGCAGTTTGGTGGGGCAGGGTACTCAGCCCCAGCATTTT.

This clone has more than one count but fewer than ten. The rearrangement joins TRBV4-1 to TRBJ1-2; 9 bases are a match to TRBD1. V shed 2 bases and J 6 bases; nucleotides not matched to a gene: 7. This CDR3 spans 15 amino acids. Germline V gives CDR1 MGHRA, CDR2 YSYEKL. The CDR3 here is CASSQTGGARNGYTF. The CDR3 DNA sequence: TGCGCCAGCAGCCAAACAGGGGGCGCGAGGAATGGCTACACCTTC.

In this sample, this clone turned up once. The chain uses TRBV5-6 and TRBJ1-6; D ambiguous. The CDR3 spans 15 residues. Germline V gene lookup returns CDR1 SGHDT and CDR2 YYEEEE. V was trimmed by 4 bases and J by 7 bases, leaving 15 bases between them. CDR3 protein: CASSRRGSSNSPLHF. The CDR3 DNA reads TGTGCCAGCAGCCGCCGAGGCAGTAGCAATTCACCCCTCCACTTT.

The V call is TRBV7-9, the J call TRBJ1-3, with 8 nucleotides matching TRBD1. CDR3 length: 15 residues. CDR1 and CDR2 from the germline V gene are SEHNR and FQNEAQ (reference sequence). The trim removed 3 bases at V and 3 bases at J, leaving 4 bases unmatched. DNA of the CDR3: TGTGCCAGCAGCTTTCAGGGGGCAGGTGGAAACACCATATATTTT. It specifies CASSFQGAGGNTIYF.

The chain employs TRBV5-1 and TRBJ1-5; no definite D call. Germline lookup yields CDR1 SGHRS and CDR2 YFSETQ. Trimming left V 0 bases short and J 4 bases short, with 5 bases between. The CDR3 contains 13 residues. This CDR3 is CASSLALNQPQHF. The CDR3 nucleotides read TGCGCCAGCAGCTTGGCCCTTAATCAGCCCCAGCATTTT.

CDR3 loop: CASRGFGSSYNEQFF. The DNA for the CDR3 is TGTGCCAGCAGAGGGTTTGGGAGCTCCTACAATGAGCAGTTCTTC. The J gene is TRBJ2-1, the V gene TRBV7-3; weak D call: TRBD2 (5 bases). CDR1 SGHTA and CDR2 FQGTGA come from the germline V gene. With 6 bases removed from V and 0 bases from J, the gap between germline ends came to 12 bases. The CDR3 totals 15 residues.

This CDR3 is CASGRDRVGEQYF. The CDR3 DNA reads as TGTGCTAGTGGAAGGGACAGGGTGGGAGAGCAGTACTTC. The chain uses TRBV12-5 and TRBJ2-7, with 9 bases aligning to TRBD1. V was pared by 6 bases and J by 7 bases, with 7 bases of the junction left unmatched. This CDR3 spans 13 amino acids. Germline V gene data show CDR1 as LGHNT and CDR2 as FRNRAP.

The J gene is TRBJ1-1, the V gene TRBV2; D unclear. This CDR3 contains 12 residues. CDR1 and CDR2 (germline): SNHLY, FYNNEI. V was pared by 4 bases and J by 4 bases, with 7 bases between. The CDR3: CASSGTSTEAFF. Written as DNA, the CDR3 is TGTGCCAGCAGTGGGACGAGCACTGAAGCTTTCTTT.

The V call is TRBV5-4, the J call TRBJ2-5; unclear D gene. Germline CDR1 SGHNT, CDR2 YYREEE (reference sequence). V dropped 1 base and J dropped 0 bases, with 13 bases sitting between them. This CDR3 is 16 amino acids long. Here the CDR3 DNA reads TGTGCCAGCAGCTTGAAGAGGCTGGGGTACCAAGAGACCCAGTACTTC. Translating gives CASSLKRLGYQETQYF.

The J gene is TRBJ1-2, the V gene TRBV4-1; maybe TRBD1 (6 bases). V was trimmed by 1 base and J by 5 bases, leaving 11 bases between them. Germline lookup yields CDR1 MGHRA and CDR2 YSYEKL. The CDR3 has 14 residues. CDR3 nucleotides: TGCGCCAGCAGCCAAGTTGGACAGCCATATGGCTACACCTTC. It is translated as CASSQVGQPYGYTF.

The table lists this clone with a few counts. The CDR3 DNA reads TGTGCCAGCAGTCCACTGCGTGACCAGGGCGAGCAGTACTTC. The encoded protein is CASSPLRDQGEQYF. This sequence joins TRBV6-2 or TRBV6-3 and TRBJ2-7; D may be TRBD1 (5 bases). The CDR3 contains 14 residues. V was cut by 5 bases and J by 6 bases, with 17 bases left in between. The germline gives CDR1 MNHEY, CDR2 SVGEGT.

J is TRBJ2-1 and V is TRBV12-3 or TRBV12-4; D gene unclear. Between the trimmed V and J ends, which lost 6 bases and 8 bases, there was a span of 11 bases. This CDR3 is 12 amino acids long. The CDR3 region is CASRTRSDEQFF. The CDR3 nucleotides read TGTGCCAGCAGGACCCGGAGCGATGAGCAGTTCTTC.

This clone was recorded only once. The chain joins TRBV2 to TRBJ2-3; D might be TRBD2 (5 bases). CDR1 is SNHLY, CDR2 FYNNEI, per germline. The germline V and J ends were trimmed by 6 bases and 6 bases, with 10 bases remaining between them. CDR3 length equals 12 residues. CDR3 region: CASRRGEDTQYF. CDR3 nucleotides: TGTGCCAGCAGACGGGGAGAGGATACGCAGTATTTT.

The chain joins TRBV2 to TRBJ1-6; perhaps TRBD1 as D (6 bases). CDR1 is SNHLY and CDR2 is FYNNEI in the germline V gene. The CDR3 spans 14 residues. V was cut by 10 bases and J by 5 bases, with 15 bases left in between. CDR3 residues: CATHGDTDNSPLHF. Here the CDR3 DNA reads TGTGCCACCCATGGGGACACTGATAATTCACCCCTCCACTTT.

The chain links TRBV27 to TRBJ2-6, with D perhaps TRBD1 or TRBD2 (5 bases each). The CDR3 extends over 18 amino acids. V was pared by 1 base and J by 2 bases, with 15 bases between. The germline CDR1 and CDR2 sequences are MNHEY and SMNVEV (reference sequence). CDR3 sequence: CASSLFGSRGPGANVLTF. The CDR3 nucleotides are TGTGCCAGCAGTTTATTCGGGTCGAGGGGACCTGGGGCCAACGTCCTGACTTTC.

V usage is TRBV28 and J usage is TRBJ2-7; D not certain. Germline V gives CDR1 MDHEN, CDR2 SYDVKM. The CDR3 has 14 residues. V lost 6 bases and J lost 3, with 15 bases in between. In DNA form, the CDR3 reads TGTGCCAGCAGGCCTATCGTATTCGACTACGAGCAGTACTTC. Its protein product is CASRPIVFDYEQYF.

The V gene is TRBV3-1 (or the pseudogene TRBV3-2), the J gene TRBJ2-2; D remains ambiguous. Trimming left V 0 bases short and J 4 bases short, with 0 bases between. The CDR3 runs 12 residues. The germline V gene has CDR1 LGHDT and CDR2 YNNKEL (reference sequence). CDR3 sequence (DNA): TGTGCCAGCAGCCAAGACACCGGGGAGCTGTTTTTT. Translating gives CASSQDTGELFF.

In this sample, this clone turned up a few times. The chain uses TRBV19 and TRBJ1-2; tentative D call: TRBD1 (6 bases). Between the trimmed V and J ends, which lost 5 bases and 6 bases, there was a span of 13 bases. Germline lookup yields CDR1 LNHDA and CDR2 SQIVND (reference sequence). CDR3 length: 13 amino acids. The chain's CDR3 is CASSPGQNNGYTF. The CDR3 nucleotides are TGTGCCAGTAGTCCAGGACAGAATAATGGCTACACCTTC.

This chain joins TRBV6-4 and TRBJ2-5; D not resolved. Germline CDR1 is MRHNA and CDR2 is SNTAGT. V was pared by 0 bases and J by 7 bases, with 6 bases between. The CDR3 loop spans 12 amino acids. The CDR3 loop is CASSDSWGTQYF. The CDR3 bases are TGTGCCAGCAGTGACTCATGGGGGACCCAGTACTTC.

V usage is TRBV2 and J usage is TRBJ1-2; no definite D call. CDR1 and CDR2 from the germline V gene are SNHLY and FYNNEI. The CDR3 is 14 amino acids. Trimming stripped 5 bases from V and 2 bases from J, with 12 bases between. Here the CDR3 DNA reads TGTGCCAGCAGTCCCGATGAGCCAAACTATGGCTACACCTTC. Protein sequence: CASSPDEPNYGYTF.

The chain couples TRBV20-1 to TRBJ2-1, with D hard to call. V dropped 5 bases and J dropped 4 bases, with 6 bases sitting between them. Germline-derived CDR1 and CDR2 are DFQATT and SNEGSKA (reference sequence). The CDR3 covers 11 residues. CDR3 residues: CSALQYNEQFF. The CDR3 DNA follows: TGCAGTGCTCTACAGTACAATGAGCAGTTCTTC.

This clone showed up just once. In DNA form, the CDR3 reads TGCGCCAGCAGCTTGGCCATTTCGACTAGCGAAAACACAGATACGCAGTATTTT. Encoded protein: CASSLAISTSENTDTQYF. The rearrangement joins TRBV5-1 to TRBJ2-3; 8 positions match TRBD2. The J segment lost 2 bases and the V segment lost 0 bases, leaving 11 bases of the junction unmatched. The CDR3 is 18 amino acids. Per germline, CDR1 SGHRS and CDR2 YFSETQ.

The V gene is TRBV18, the J gene TRBJ2-1, with 10 bases lining up with TRBD1. The V and J ends lost 3 bases and 8 bases, in that order; junction bases with no gene match: 7. CDR3 length: 15 amino acids. Germline V gives CDR1 KGHSH, CDR2 LQKENI. The CDR3 loop is CASSPRTGGFDEQFF. CDR3 nucleotides: TGTGCCAGCTCACCCCGGACAGGGGGGTTTGATGAGCAGTTCTTC.

The chain links TRBV18 to TRBJ2-3; TRBD1 might be the D (6 bases). This CDR3 spans 14 amino acids. The V gene's germline CDR1 is KGHSH and CDR2 LQKENI. V was pared by 2 bases and J by 2 bases, with 8 bases between. CDR3 bases: TGTGCCAGCTCACCAAGGGGGTTCACAGATACGCAGTATTTT. As protein: CASSPRGFTDTQYF.